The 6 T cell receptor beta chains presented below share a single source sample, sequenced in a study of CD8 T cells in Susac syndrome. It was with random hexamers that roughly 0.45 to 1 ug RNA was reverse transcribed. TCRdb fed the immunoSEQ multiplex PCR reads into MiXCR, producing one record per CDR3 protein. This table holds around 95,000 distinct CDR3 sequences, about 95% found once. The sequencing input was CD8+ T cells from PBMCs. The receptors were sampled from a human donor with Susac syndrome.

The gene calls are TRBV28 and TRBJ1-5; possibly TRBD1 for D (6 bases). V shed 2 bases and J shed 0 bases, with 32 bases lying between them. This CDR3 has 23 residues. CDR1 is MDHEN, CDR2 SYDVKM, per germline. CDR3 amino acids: CASSLIRGPEKRGAGASNQPQHF. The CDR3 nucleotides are TGTGCCAGCAGTTTAATACGCGGGCCGGAAAAGCGGGGAGCAGGGGCTAGCAATCAGCCCCAGCATTTT.

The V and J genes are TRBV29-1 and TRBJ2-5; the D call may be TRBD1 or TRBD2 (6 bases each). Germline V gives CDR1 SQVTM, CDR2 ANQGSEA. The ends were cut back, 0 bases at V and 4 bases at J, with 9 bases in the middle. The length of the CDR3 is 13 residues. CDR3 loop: CSVEDRGRETQYF. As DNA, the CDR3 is TGCAGCGTTGAAGATCGGGGGCGAGAGACCCAGTACTTC.

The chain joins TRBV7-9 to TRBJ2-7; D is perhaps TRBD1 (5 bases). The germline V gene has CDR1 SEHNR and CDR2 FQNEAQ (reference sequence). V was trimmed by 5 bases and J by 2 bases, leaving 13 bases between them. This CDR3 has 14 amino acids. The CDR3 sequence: CASSHLQGAYEQYF. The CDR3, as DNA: TGTGCCAGCAGCCACCTGCAGGGCGCCTACGAGCAGTACTTC.

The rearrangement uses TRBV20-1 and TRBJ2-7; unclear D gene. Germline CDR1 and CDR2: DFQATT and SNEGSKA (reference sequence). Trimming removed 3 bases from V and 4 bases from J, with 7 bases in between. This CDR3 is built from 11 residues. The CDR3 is CSARSPYEQYF. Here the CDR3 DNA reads TGCAGTGCTAGGTCCCCTTACGAGCAGTACTTC.

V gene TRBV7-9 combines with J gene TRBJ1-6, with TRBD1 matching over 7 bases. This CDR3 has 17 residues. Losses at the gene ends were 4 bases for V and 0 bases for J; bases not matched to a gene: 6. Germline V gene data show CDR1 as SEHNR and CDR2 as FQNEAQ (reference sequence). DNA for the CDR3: TGTGCCAGCAGCTCCGGGACAGAGAGCTCCTATAATTCACCCCTCCACTTT. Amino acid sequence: CASSSGTESSYNSPLHF.

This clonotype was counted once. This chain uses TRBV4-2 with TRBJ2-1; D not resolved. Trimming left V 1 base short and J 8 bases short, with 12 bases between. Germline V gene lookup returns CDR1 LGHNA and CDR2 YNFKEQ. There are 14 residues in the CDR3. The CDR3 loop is CASSQGRGSDEQFF. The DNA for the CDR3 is TGTGCCAGCAGCCAAGGTCGTGGGTCAGATGAGCAGTTCTTC.